Shown below are 20 T cell receptor beta chains from a single sample sequenced in a study of T cells in Graves' hyperthyroidism and ophthalmopathy. Amplification yielded TCR beta CDR3 regions, with RNA transcripts as the source. HTBI primers were the set used in a first-round RT-PCR of the TCR CDR3. From the multiplex PCR reads, TCRdb called clonotypes with MiXCR, one entry per CDR3 protein. The repertoire holds roughly 750,000 distinct CDR3 sequences, with around 15% as singletons. Sequenced: blood. These receptors came from a man aged 18 to 29 with Graves' hyperthyroidism.

This clonotype was observed a handful of times. The chain has TRBV6-1 and TRBJ1-1; no reliable D call. The germline V gene encodes CDR1 MNHNS and CDR2 SASEGT. This CDR3 has 15 amino acids. Trimming left V 5 bases short and J 3 bases short, with 16 bases between. CDR3 sequence: CASSSSDTSHTEAFF. CDR3 DNA sequence: TGTGCCAGCAGTTCTAGCGACACCTCACACACTGAAGCTTTCTTT.

At least ten counts were recorded for this clonotype. The genes are TRBV27 and TRBJ1-1, with D unclear. The CDR3 length is 15 residues. The germline V gene encodes CDR1 MNHEY and CDR2 SMNVEV (reference sequence). The ends were cut back, 5 bases at V and 3 bases at J, with 16 bases in the middle. CDR3 in DNA: TGTGCCAGCAGTCCGGGTCTGGGGTCGGACACTGAAGCTTTCTTT. Translation gives CASSPGLGSDTEAFF.

At least ten counts were recorded for this clonotype. The rearrangement joins TRBV28 to TRBJ2-5; D may be TRBD1 (6 bases). CDR1 and CDR2 from the germline V gene are MDHEN and SYDVKM. The CDR3 covers 16 residues. Trimming removed 7 bases from V and 0 bases from J, with 18 bases in between. The CDR3 protein is CASKPGTSLYQETQYF. The CDR3, as DNA: TGTGCCAGCAAACCCGGGACAAGCCTGTACCAAGAGACCCAGTACTTC.

This clonotype was seen only a few times. The rearrangement links TRBV27 to TRBJ2-5, with D possibly TRBD2 on 6 matching bases. The germline CDR1 and CDR2 sequences are MNHEY and SMNVEV (reference sequence). The V end lost 0 bases, the J end lost 5 bases, and 13 bases lay between the germline ends. The CDR3 extends over 15 amino acids. The CDR3: CASSLSSGGLETQYF. Here the CDR3 DNA reads TGTGCCAGCAGTTTATCTTCCGGGGGTTTGGAGACCCAGTACTTC.

There are many counts of this clonotype. V and J are TRBV28 and TRBJ2-7; D is undetermined. Trimming removed 5 bases at V and 5 bases at J, with 16 bases between. CDR1 is MDHEN, CDR2 SYDVKM, per germline. The CDR3 has 14 amino acids. The CDR3 sequence: CASSKYTRQNEQYF. The DNA for the CDR3 is TGTGCCAGCAGTAAATACACCCGACAAAACGAGCAGTACTTC.

A word on this clonotype: No conserved phenylalanine or tryptophan ends this CDR3, so it is likely a read error. The chain uses TRBV6-2 or TRBV6-3 and TRBJ2-1; a possible D gene is TRBD2 (5 bases). This CDR3 region has 15 residues. Germline CDR1 is MNHEY and CDR2 is SVGEGT. V lost 0 bases and J 0 bases, leaving 6 bases between the germline ends. CDR3 region: CASSYSGSSYNEQFL. The CDR3 coding sequence is TGTGCCAGCAGTTACTCGGGGAGCTCCTACAATGAGCAGTTCCTC.

The table lists this clonotype with many counts. The CDR3 DNA sequence: TGTGCCAGCAGCTTCCAGCGGGGCACAGATACGCAGTATTTT. As protein: CASSFQRGTDTQYF. This rearrangement joins TRBV7-2 to TRBJ2-3; TRBD2 is a possible D gene (6 bases). Germline V CDR1 and CDR2: SGHTA, FQGNSA. The CDR3 is 14 residues long. With 3 bases removed from V and 1 base from J, the gap between germline ends came to 8 bases.

This chain joins TRBV4-1 and TRBJ1-5, with D tentatively TRBD1 (6 bases). The CDR3 extends over 16 amino acids. Germline V gene lookup returns CDR1 MGHRA and CDR2 YSYEKL. Trimming stripped 1 base from V and 2 bases from J, with 12 bases between. The CDR3 here is CASSQGRAGGNQPQHF. The CDR3 bases are TGCGCCAGCAGCCAAGGAAGGGCAGGGGGCAATCAGCCCCAGCATTTT.

There are many counts of this clonotype. This chain connects TRBV12-3 or TRBV12-4 to TRBJ2-5; D is possibly TRBD1 or TRBD2 (5 bases each). V gave up 6 bases and J gave up 5 bases, with 7 bases separating them. The CDR3 length is 11 residues. The DNA for the CDR3 is TGTGCCAGCAGCTGGGGGGAGACCCAGTACTTC. Translating gives CASSWGETQYF.

This clonotype was found many times. CDR3 DNA sequence: TGTGCCAGCAGCGGACAGACCCGAGCTTCCTACAATGAGCAGTTCTTC. This codes for CASSGQTRASYNEQFF. This chain uses TRBV9 with TRBJ2-1, with D maybe TRBD1 (5 bases). Deletions cut 3 bases from V and 1 base from J, with 14 bases between. This CDR3 is 16 amino acids long. CDR1 and CDR2 from the germline V gene are SGDLS and YYNGEE. The full variable domain, its missing parts supplied by reference TRBV9 and TRBJ2-1, is DSGVTQTPKHLITATGQRVTLRCSPRSGDLSVYWYQQSLDQGLQFLIQYYNGEERAKGNILERFSAQQFPDLHSELNLSSLELGDSALYFCASSGQTRASYNEQFFGPGTRLTVL.

The chain combines TRBV6-4 with TRBJ1-5; no clear D gene. V was clipped by 7 bases and J by 0 bases, with 13 bases between them. CDR1 is MRHNA and CDR2 is SNTAGT in the germline V gene. The CDR3 is 15 residues long. CDR3 DNA: TGTGCCAGCAAGAACCGTTTTGATAGCAATCAGCCCCAGCATTTT. Translated, it gives CASKNRFDSNQPQHF.

V gene TRBV19 combines with J gene TRBJ1-5, with no clear D. The CDR3 covers 14 residues. Germline V CDR1 and CDR2: LNHDA, SQIVND (reference sequence). Trimming took off 6 bases at V and 6 bases at J, with 15 bases between the two ends. The CDR3 region has the DNA TGTGCCAGTAGCGAGCCGGGGTCGGGTCAGCCCCAGCATTTT. Translation: CASSEPGSGQPQHF.

This clonotype was counted only a few times. V and J are TRBV18 and TRBJ2-2, with TRBD2 matching 8 bases. The CDR3 runs to 17 residues. The germline gives CDR1 KGHSH, CDR2 LQKENI. Trimming took 6 bases from V and 2 from J; bases not matched to a gene: 11. CDR3 region: CASSPLTSGYNTGELFF. The CDR3 DNA follows: TGTGCCAGCTCGCCGCTCACTAGCGGTTATAACACCGGGGAGCTGTTTTTT.

This rearrangement joins TRBV19 to TRBJ1-1, with 9 positions matching TRBD1. The CDR3 covers 15 residues. CDR1 and CDR2 (germline): LNHDA, SQIVND (reference sequence). Trimming took 6 bases from V and 5 from J; bases not matched to a gene: 10. The CDR3 protein is CASSLPGTGWTEAFF. The CDR3 DNA follows: TGTGCCAGTAGCTTGCCCGGGACAGGGTGGACTGAAGCTTTCTTT.

The sample holds many counts of this clonotype. The genes are TRBV27 and TRBJ2-1; 9 bases fit TRBD2. V shed 5 bases, J shed 6 bases, and the junction held 11 bases outside the gene matches. The germline V gene has CDR1 MNHEY and CDR2 SMNVEV (reference sequence). The CDR3 covers 16 residues. CDR3 sequence: CASSGVAGGPVNEQFF. The CDR3 DNA is TGTGCCAGCAGTGGAGTGGCGGGAGGGCCCGTCAATGAGCAGTTCTTC.

This clonotype was picked up a small number of times. The chain carries TRBV5-4 and TRBJ2-3, with 10 bases aligning to TRBD2. V trimming: 4 bases; J trimming: 0 bases; junction bases outside the gene matches: 11. The CDR3 length is 18 residues. Germline V gene data show CDR1 as SGHNT and CDR2 as YYREEE (reference sequence). The CDR3 DNA sequence: TGTGCCAGCAGCCTGGAGCCTAGCGGGAGAACTAGCACAGATACGCAGTATTTT. Translation gives CASSLEPSGRTSTDTQYF.

This clonotype was counted only a few times. The rearrangement links TRBV12-5 to TRBJ2-3, with TRBD1 identical over 8 bases. With 0 bases clipped from V and 2 bases from J, the junction kept 10 bases outside the gene matches. This CDR3 has 18 amino acids. Per the germline V gene, CDR1 is LGHNT and CDR2 is FRNRAP. CDR3: CASGLVLTGTGFTDTQYF. In DNA form, the CDR3 reads TGTGCTAGTGGTTTGGTACTCACCGGGACAGGTTTCACAGATACGCAGTATTTT.

At least ten counts were recorded for this clonotype. CDR3 residues: CASSARTLGYEQYF. Here the CDR3 DNA reads TGTGCCAGCAGCGCCAGGACCCTCGGCTACGAGCAGTACTTC. This chain uses TRBV11-1 with TRBJ2-7; D not certain. The V gene lost 5 bases and the J gene lost 3 bases, with 14 bases spanning the gap. Germline V lookup: CDR1 SGHAT, CDR2 FQDESV (reference sequence). CDR3 length equals 14 residues.

The chain employs TRBV20-1 and TRBJ2-2, with D perhaps TRBD2 (7 bases). The CDR3 is made up of 17 amino acids. Per the germline V gene, CDR1 is DFQATT and CDR2 is SNEGSKA (reference sequence). Between the trimmed V and J ends, which lost 7 bases and 4 bases, there was a span of 25 bases. The CDR3 bases are TGCAGTGGAAGTGGAGGGGGGGAGGGCCGGGTCACCGGGGAGCTGTTTTTT. Amino acid sequence: CSGSGGGEGRVTGELFF.

With regard to this clonotype: The junction differs from germline at one of its ends, possibly a read error. V gene TRBV10-3 combines with J gene TRBJ2-6; TRBD1 agrees at 9 bases. The germline CDR1 and CDR2 sequences are ENHRY and SYGVKD. The CDR3 runs 21 residues. CDR3 DNA: TGTGCCATCAGTGAGTCGAGGGGACAGGGCGTCCGCTACTCTGGGGTCAACGTCCTGACTTTC. It codes for CAISESRGQGVRYSGVNVLTF.